This section outlines one T cell receptor (beta chain) sequence together with its context. This specimen belongs to a study of blood T cell repertoires in COVID-19. This CDR3 spans 13 amino acids. Germline loops: CDR1 SQVTM, CDR2 ANQGSEA. The V and J ends lost 7 bases and 5 bases, in that order; junction bases with no gene match: 8. Original processing notes: Amplification with reference gene primers provided the estimates of nucleated cell counts. Measured with immunoSEQ multiplex PCR; TCRdb has only the in-frame clones, and not every one. V, J and clone size reflect that table, while D and trimming were determined from the DNA. Of under 350,000 clones listed, over 75% are singletons.

The clonotype comes from a woman younger than 45 with COVID-19, enrolled during active disease. The sequencing sample was made of peripheral blood. The rearrangement joins TRBV29-1 to TRBJ2-3, with TRBD2 identical over 8 bases. The CDR3 region has the DNA TGCAGCGGGTCAGCGGGAGTGGAAGATACGCAGTATTTT. Translating gives CSGSAGVEDTQYF.